The T cell receptor (beta chain) under discussion was sequenced for a study of blood T cell repertoires in COVID-19. Sequenced by immunoSEQ multiplex PCR; TCRdb stores in-frame clones only, minus some. The data contain some 140,000 clones, about 85% of them singletons. CDR1 and CDR2 (germline): LNHDA, SQIVND (reference sequence). This CDR3 is built from 15 residues. Trimming removed 5 bases at V and 5 bases at J, with 16 bases between. Sequenced sample: peripheral blood. The gene calls are TRBV19 and TRBJ1-5; weak D call: TRBD1 (6 bases). This sequence was found in a man aged 55 to 70 with COVID-19, enrolled during active disease. In DNA form, the CDR3 reads TGTGCCAGTAGTCCCGGGACAACGCTAGATCAGCCCCAGCATTTT. Translated, it gives CASSPGTTLDQPQHF.